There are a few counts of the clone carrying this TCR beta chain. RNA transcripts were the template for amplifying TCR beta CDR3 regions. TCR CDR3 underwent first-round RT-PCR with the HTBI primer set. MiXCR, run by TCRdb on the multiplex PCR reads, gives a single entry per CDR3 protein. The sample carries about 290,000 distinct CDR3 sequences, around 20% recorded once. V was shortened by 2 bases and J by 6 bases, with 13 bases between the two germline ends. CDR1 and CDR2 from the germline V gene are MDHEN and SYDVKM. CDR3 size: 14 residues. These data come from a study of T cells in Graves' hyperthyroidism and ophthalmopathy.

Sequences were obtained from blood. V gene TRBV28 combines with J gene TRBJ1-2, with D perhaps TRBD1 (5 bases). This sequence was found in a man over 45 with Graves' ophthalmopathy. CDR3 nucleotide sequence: TGTGCCAGCAGTTTAGGTAGACTGACAGATGGCTACACCTTC. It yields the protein CASSLGRLTDGYTF.